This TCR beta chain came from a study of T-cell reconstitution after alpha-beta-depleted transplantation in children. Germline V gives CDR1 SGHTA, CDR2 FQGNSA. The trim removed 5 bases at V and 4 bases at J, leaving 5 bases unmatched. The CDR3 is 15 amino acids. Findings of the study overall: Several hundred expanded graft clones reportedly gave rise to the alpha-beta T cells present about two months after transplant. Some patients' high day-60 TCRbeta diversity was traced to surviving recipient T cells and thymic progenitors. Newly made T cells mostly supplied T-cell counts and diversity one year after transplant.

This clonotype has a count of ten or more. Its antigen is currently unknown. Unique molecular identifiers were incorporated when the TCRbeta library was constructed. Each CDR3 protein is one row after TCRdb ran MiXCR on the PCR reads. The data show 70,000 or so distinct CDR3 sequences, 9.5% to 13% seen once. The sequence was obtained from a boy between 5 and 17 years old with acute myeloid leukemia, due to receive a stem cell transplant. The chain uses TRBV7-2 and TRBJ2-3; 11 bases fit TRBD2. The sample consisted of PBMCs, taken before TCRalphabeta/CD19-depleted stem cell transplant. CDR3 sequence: CASSPRLAGSDTQYF. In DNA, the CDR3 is TGTGCCAGCAGCCCACGACTAGCGGGATCAGATACGCAGTATTTT.